The rows below give T cell receptor beta chains drawn from one sample of a study of beta chain features in type 1 diabetes. Libraries were prepared by immunoSEQ multiplex PCR; TCRdb keeps only in-frame clonotypes and omits some of them. The sample shows more than 300,000 clones, over 9% of them seen only once. Input material: central memory CD4+ T cells from blood. The receptors shown here come from a young man with type 1 diabetes. CDR3s include the opening cysteine and the closing phenylalanine or tryptophan. A D gene is named only where the DNA matches it firmly. For some rows the clone size is stated as once, few or many, or as a class when expanded; others skip it.

J gene: TRBJ1-5; clone size: few; CDR3 length: 17; V gene: TRBV4-3; D gene: -; CDR3 DNA: TGCGCCAGCAGCCAAGGCTGGGTGAGGGGGGGCAATCAGCCCCAGCATTTT; CDR3 protein: CASSQGWVRGGNQPQHF
J gene: TRBJ2-7; clone size: -; CDR3 length: 12; V gene: TRBV7-3; D gene: -; CDR3 DNA: TGTGCCAGCAGCTCCGACATCGTCGAGCAGTACTTC; CDR3 protein: CASSSDIVEQYF
J gene: TRBJ2-5; clone size: few; CDR3 length: 15; V gene: TRBV6-6; D gene: -; CDR3 DNA: TGTGCCAGCAGAGAGTTTAGCGGTTCCAGGGGGGCCCAGTACTTC; CDR3 protein: CASREFSGSRGAQYF
J gene: TRBJ2-7; clone size: few; CDR3 length: 15; V gene: TRBV6-1; D gene: -; CDR3 DNA: TGTGCCAGCAGTGGTACGGATTTGAGCTCCTACGAGCAGTACTTC; CDR3 protein: CASSGTDLSSYEQYF
J gene: TRBJ1-2; clone size: few; CDR3 length: 14; V gene: TRBV7-2; D gene: -; CDR3 DNA: TGTGCCAGCAGCCCCGACTCGGGACTAGGTGGCTACACCTTC; CDR3 protein: CASSPDSGLGGYTF
J gene: TRBJ1-2; clone size: few; CDR3 length: 14; V gene: TRBV27; D gene: -; CDR3 DNA: TGTGCCAGCAGTCCAACACACAGGTACTATGGCTACACCTTC; CDR3 protein: CASSPTHRYYGYTF
J gene: TRBJ2-1; clone size: -; CDR3 length: 13; V gene: TRBV6-5; D gene: -; CDR3 DNA: TGTGCCAGCAGCCTCCCGGAGGGCAATGAGCAGTTCTTC; CDR3 protein: CASSLPEGNEQFF
J gene: TRBJ2-2; clone size: -; CDR3 length: 15; V gene: TRBV5-1; D gene: -; CDR3 DNA: TGCGCCAGCAGCCTCCCTCAGGGTGACACCGGGGAGCTGTTTTTT; CDR3 protein: CASSLPQGDTGELFF
J gene: TRBJ2-7; clone size: few; CDR3 length: 15; V gene: TRBV5-1; D gene: -; CDR3 DNA: TGCGCCAGCAGCCAAGGAACAGGAGACTCCTACGAGCAGTACTTC; CDR3 protein: CASSQGTGDSYEQYF
J gene: TRBJ2-7; clone size: many; CDR3 length: 16; V gene: TRBV21-1; D gene: -; CDR3 DNA: TGTGCCAGCAGGAACGCCGGGCGGCTTCGAACCTACGAGCAGTACTTC; CDR3 protein: CASRNAGRLRTYEQYF
J gene: TRBJ1-5; clone size: -; CDR3 length: 14; V gene: TRBV7-9; D gene: -; CDR3 DNA: TGTGCCAGCAGGCATTCGGGCGGCAATCAGCCCCAGCATTTT; CDR3 protein: CASRHSGGNQPQHF
J gene: TRBJ1-3; clone size: many; CDR3 length: 15; V gene: TRBV6-1; D gene: -; CDR3 DNA: TGTGCCAGCAGTGATCGGCGGGGGACTGGAAACACCATATATTTT; CDR3 protein: CASSDRRGTGNTIYF
J gene: TRBJ2-2; clone size: -; CDR3 length: 15; V gene: TRBV4-1; D gene: -; CDR3 DNA: TGCGCCAGCGGTAAACCTGAGCGAAACACCGGGGAGCTGTTTTTT; CDR3 protein: CASGKPERNTGELFF
J gene: TRBJ2-3; clone size: few; CDR3 length: 12; V gene: TRBV7-8; D gene: TRBD2; CDR3 DNA: TGTGCCAGCAGCTCGGGGGGAGATACGCAGTATTTT; CDR3 protein: CASSSGGDTQYF
J gene: TRBJ1-5; clone size: few; CDR3 length: 18; V gene: TRBV28; D gene: TRBD1; CDR3 DNA: TGTGCCAGCAAGGGATTCTGGAGGGACAGGGCTGGCAATCAGCCCCAGCATTTT; CDR3 protein: CASKGFWRDRAGNQPQHF
J gene: TRBJ2-1; clone size: -; CDR3 length: 15; V gene: TRBV10-3; D gene: TRBD2; CDR3 DNA: TGTGCCATCAGTCGGCTAGCGGGAGGTAGCGATGAGCAGTTCTTC; CDR3 protein: CAISRLAGGSDEQFF
J gene: TRBJ2-3; clone size: few; CDR3 length: 14; V gene: TRBV11-1; D gene: TRBD1; CDR3 DNA: TGTGCCAGCAGCCGGGACAGGGGGGGAGATACGCAGTATTTT; CDR3 protein: CASSRDRGGDTQYF
J gene: TRBJ2-3; clone size: -; CDR3 length: 16; V gene: TRBV19; D gene: TRBD2; CDR3 DNA: TGTGCCAGTAGTATAGCCTCTAGCGGGAGTACAGATACGCAGTATTTT; CDR3 protein: CASSIASSGSTDTQYF